These 9 T cell receptor beta chains were all obtained from the same sample, sequenced in a study of blood T cell repertoires in COVID-19. Generated by immunoSEQ multiplex PCR, the TCRdb table keeps only in-frame clones and is missing some. The repertoire holds about 420,000 clones, with over 85% as singletons. The sample was peripheral blood. These receptors originate from a man between 18 and 35 years old with COVID-19, enrolled during active disease.

This clone was counted between two and nine times. J is TRBJ2-1 and V is TRBV30; D remains ambiguous. This CDR3 region has 12 residues. Trimming removed 4 bases at V and 3 bases at J, with 7 bases between. CDR1 and CDR2 (germline): GTSNPN, SVGIG (reference sequence). This chain's CDR3 is CAWTTSYNEQFF. The CDR3 DNA reads as TGTGCCTGGACAACCAGCTACAATGAGCAGTTCTTC.

The chain uses TRBV5-4 and TRBJ2-6; D gene uncertain. Trimming left V 0 bases short and J 3 bases short, with 4 bases between. The CDR3 is made up of 14 amino acids. The germline V gene encodes CDR1 SGHNT and CDR2 YYREEE (reference sequence). The CDR3 here is CASSLVGGANVLTF. In nucleotides, the CDR3 is TGTGCCAGCAGCTTGGTCGGTGGGGCCAACGTCCTGACTTTC.

The chain joins TRBV9 to TRBJ2-7, with D hard to call. Deletions cut 0 bases from V and 3 bases from J, with 13 bases between. The germline V gene has CDR1 SGDLS and CDR2 YYNGEE. There are 15 residues in the CDR3. CDR3 sequence reads: CASSVVSSPYYEQYF. The CDR3, as DNA: TGTGCCAGCAGCGTAGTATCATCCCCCTACTACGAGCAGTACTTC.

The chain uses TRBV19 and TRBJ2-5, with TRBD2 identical over 13 bases. The germline CDR1 and CDR2 sequences are LNHDA and SQIVND (reference sequence). V dropped 3 bases and J dropped 3; count of bases not matched to a gene: 4. CDR3 size: 16 residues. CDR3 region: CASSMGLAGLEETQYF. CDR3 bases: TGTGCCAGTAGTATGGGACTAGCGGGGCTGGAAGAGACCCAGTACTTC.

V usage is TRBV29-1 and J usage is TRBJ2-1, with a tentative D call TRBD2 (5 bases). The germline V gene has CDR1 SQVTM and CDR2 ANQGSEA. V was cut by 8 bases and J by 6 bases, with 23 bases left in between. This CDR3 is 15 amino acids long. The CDR3 region has the DNA TGCAGCCCAGTTTATACTAGATTGGGTTCCAATGAGCAGTTCTTC. It codes for CSPVYTRLGSNEQFF.

This clone was seen only a few times. This chain joins TRBV24-1 and TRBJ1-5; tentatively, D is TRBD1 (5 bases). The CDR3 has 14 residues. V gave up 4 bases and J gave up 4 bases, with 10 bases separating them. Germline values: CDR1 KGHDR, CDR2 SFDVKD. CDR3 protein: CATSDHDRNQPQHF. DNA of the CDR3: TGTGCCACCAGTGACCACGACAGAAATCAGCCCCAGCATTTT.

This clone was found a few times. This chain uses TRBV7-2 with TRBJ1-1, with 8 bases aligning to TRBD1. Germline V gives CDR1 SGHTA, CDR2 FQGNSA. The CDR3 is made up of 13 amino acids. With 2 bases clipped from V and 6 bases from J, the junction kept 2 bases outside the gene matches. The CDR3 protein is CASSLQGASEAFF. The CDR3 nucleotides are TGTGCCAGCAGCTTACAGGGGGCTTCTGAAGCTTTCTTT.

The J gene is TRBJ2-7, the V gene TRBV6-6; unclear D gene. The V and J ends lost 0 bases and 5 bases respectively, with 5 bases between them. Germline CDR1 MNHNY, CDR2 SVGAGI (reference sequence). This CDR3 contains 12 residues. CDR3 amino acids: CASSYSGHEQYF. CDR3 in DNA: TGTGCCAGCAGTTACTCGGGCCACGAGCAGTACTTC.

The V gene is TRBV5-4, the J gene TRBJ1-2, with D tentatively TRBD1 (5 bases). Trimming removed 2 bases from V and 7 bases from J, with 18 bases in between. Looked up from germline, CDR1 is SGHNT and CDR2 is YYREEE (reference sequence). The CDR3 length is 15 residues. The DNA for the CDR3 is TGTGCCAGCAGCTTCAAGGGGCGTCCGCTGTCTGGCTACACCTTC. Residues: CASSFKGRPLSGYTF.